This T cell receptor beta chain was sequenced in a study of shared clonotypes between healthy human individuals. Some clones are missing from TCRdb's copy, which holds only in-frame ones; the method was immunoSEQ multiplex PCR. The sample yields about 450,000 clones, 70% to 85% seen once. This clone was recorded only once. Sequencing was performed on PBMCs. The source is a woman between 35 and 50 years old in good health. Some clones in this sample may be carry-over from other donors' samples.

The CDR3 DNA follows: TGTGCCAGCAGCCTTGTTCGACTCGGGACATCCCTATTAGGCTACACCTTC. This sequence encodes CASSLVRLGTSLLGYTF. V and J are TRBV5-8 and TRBJ1-2; D possibly corresponds to TRBD1 (6 bases). V was shortened by 4 bases and J by 8 bases, with 27 bases between the two germline ends. Germline lookup yields CDR1 SGHTS and CDR2 YDEGEE. This CDR3 is 17 amino acids long.